Below are 26 T cell receptor beta chains sequenced from a single sample in a study of blood T cell repertoires in COVID-19. Sequencing was performed with immunoSEQ multiplex PCR; in TCRdb, only in-frame clones are kept and a portion is missing. Of approximately 40,000 clones listed, approximately 91% are singletons. Sequenced: peripheral blood. The source is a woman of 80 years or more with acute or convalescent COVID-19.

This rearrangement joins TRBV15 to TRBJ2-3; D possibly corresponds to TRBD2 (6 bases). This CDR3 is 14 amino acids long. Germline V CDR1 and CDR2: LNHNV, YYDKDF (reference sequence). Trimming took off 1 base at V and 9 bases at J, with 14 bases between the two ends. The CDR3 protein is CATSRGDFSATQYF. CDR3 in DNA: TGTGCCACCAGCAGAGGGGACTTCTCTGCCACGCAGTATTTT. Looking up the rest from reference TRBV15 and TRBJ2-3 gives the full variable domain: DAMVIQNPRYQVTQFGKPVTLSCSQTLNHNVMYWYQQKSSQAPKLLFHYYDKDFNNEADTPDNFQSRRPNTSFCFLDIRSPGLGDTAMYLCATSRGDFSATQYFGPGTRLTVL.

The V and J genes are TRBV9 and TRBJ1-1; D is uncertain. From germline, CDR1 is SGDLS and CDR2 YYNGEE. CDR3 length: 17 amino acids. V was cut by 0 bases and J by 1 base, with 16 bases left in between. CDR3 nucleotide sequence: TGTGCCAGCAGCGTAGTAGGGCCAGGCCGGGGGAACACTGAAGCTTTCTTT. Translating gives CASSVVGPGRGNTEAFF.

This chain uses TRBV5-1 with TRBJ2-7; D perhaps matches TRBD1 (6 bases). The CDR3 consists of 15 residues. V lost 4 bases, J lost 3 bases, and 17 bases lay in between. Germline CDR1 is SGHRS and CDR2 is YFSETQ. DNA for the CDR3: TGCGCCAGCAGCCCGAGGGCAGGGGTAAACTACGAGCAGTACTTC. Translation gives CASSPRAGVNYEQYF.

This rearrangement joins TRBV7-3 to TRBJ2-7, with D possibly matching TRBD1 (6 bases). The CDR3 has 17 amino acids. The germline V gene has CDR1 SGHTA and CDR2 FQGTGA. V lost 4 bases and J lost 2, with 21 bases in between. In DNA form, the CDR3 reads TGTGCCAGCAGCTCGTTACCTGGTGGGGGCTCAGCCTACGAGCAGTACTTC. Encoded protein: CASSSLPGGGSAYEQYF.

This sequence joins TRBV5-1 and TRBJ2-7, with 8 bases identical to TRBD2. Germline assignment: CDR1 SGHRS and CDR2 YFSETQ. CDR3 length: 14 residues. V lost 3 bases and J lost 5; bases outside the gene matches: 7. The CDR3 region is CASSSQGLGNEQYF. CDR3 nucleotide sequence: TGCGCCAGCAGCTCGCAGGGACTAGGAAACGAGCAGTACTTC.

This chain connects TRBV29-1 to TRBJ2-1; TRBD1 is a possible D gene (6 bases). The CDR3 loop spans 13 amino acids. The V gene lost 4 bases and the J gene lost 0 bases, with 7 bases spanning the gap. CDR1 is SQVTM, CDR2 ANQGSEA, per germline. The CDR3 loop reads CSVGTVSYNEQFF. The CDR3 DNA reads TGCAGCGTTGGGACAGTCTCCTACAATGAGCAGTTCTTC.

The chain links TRBV2 to TRBJ2-5; 9 positions agree with TRBD1. The V segment lost 5 bases and the J segment 10 bases; nucleotides outside the gene matches: 11. The CDR3 contains 14 residues. Germline-derived CDR1 and CDR2 are SNHLY and FYNNEI. This CDR3 reads CASSYSPGTGSQYF. The CDR3, as DNA: TGTGCCAGCAGTTACAGTCCCGGGACAGGGAGCCAGTACTTC.

By its share, this clone is medium-sized. The CDR3 region is CASSFVQMNTEAFF. The CDR3 region has the DNA TGTGCCAGCAGCTTTGTACAGATGAACACTGAAGCTTTCTTT. J is TRBJ1-1 and V is TRBV5-5; D is undetermined. The germline V gene has CDR1 SGHKS and CDR2 YYEKEE (reference sequence). The CDR3 extends over 14 amino acids. V was clipped by 2 bases and J by 0 bases, with 8 bases between them.

The chain has TRBV25-1 and TRBJ1-2, with 10 bases fitting TRBD1. CDR1 and CDR2 from the germline V gene are MGHDK and SYGVNS. CDR3 length: 15 residues. Trimming removed 4 bases from V and 5 bases from J; junction bases left unmatched: 7. The DNA for the CDR3 is TGTGCCAGCAGTGTCCACCGGGACAGGGGTTATGGCTACACCTTC. It yields the protein CASSVHRDRGYGYTF.

The chain combines TRBV29-1 with TRBJ2-2; 8 bases are shared with TRBD2. CDR3 length: 16 residues. The germline V gene encodes CDR1 SQVTM and CDR2 ANQGSEA. Trimming removed 6 bases from V and 2 bases from J; junction bases left unmatched: 11. This chain's CDR3 is CSVTRVAGGNTGELFF. The CDR3 nucleotides read TGCAGCGTCACCAGGGTGGCGGGGGGTAACACCGGGGAGCTGTTTTTT.

The genes are TRBV29-1 and TRBJ1-6; TRBD1 matches at 9 bases. This CDR3 spans 13 amino acids. V dropped 6 bases and J dropped 5; count of bases not matched to a gene: 2. CDR1 and CDR2 (germline): SQVTM, ANQGSEA. The CDR3 protein is CSVRTGDNSPLHF. The CDR3, as DNA: TGCAGCGTCCGGACAGGGGATAATTCACCCCTCCACTTT.

This clone showed up just a few times. The chain recombines TRBV14 with TRBJ2-5; TRBD1 matches 9 bases. The trim removed 5 bases at V and 5 bases at J, leaving 3 bases unmatched. The CDR3 length is 13 residues. Germline CDR1 and CDR2: SGHDN and FVKESK. CDR3 sequence reads: CASSGQGLETQYF. CDR3 in DNA: TGTGCCAGCAGCGGACAGGGGTTGGAGACCCAGTACTTC.

This clone was picked up a small number of times. The chain couples TRBV7-2 to TRBJ1-5; tentatively, D is TRBD1 (5 bases). The length of the CDR3 is 15 residues. Germline V gene lookup returns CDR1 SGHTA and CDR2 FQGNSA. V was cut by 2 bases and J by 6 bases, with 14 bases left in between. In DNA form, the CDR3 reads TGTGCCAGCAGCTTATTCGAGGTAGGGGCTCAGCCCCAGCATTTT. Translating it yields CASSLFEVGAQPQHF. Full variable domain (rest looked up from reference TRBV7-2 and TRBJ1-5): GAGVSQSPSNKVTEKGKDVELRCDPISGHTALYWYRQSLGQGLEFLIYFQGNSAPDKSGLPSDRFSAERTGGSVSTLTIQRTQQEDSAVYLCASSLFEVGAQPQHFGDGTRLSIL.

This clone was detected once. The chain uses TRBV7-9 and TRBJ2-7, with 9 bases matching TRBD1. The length of the CDR3 is 17 residues. Per the germline V gene, CDR1 is SEHNR and CDR2 is FQNEAQ (reference sequence). Trimming took 2 bases from V and 9 from J; bases not matched to a gene: 17. CDR3 residues: CASSLMGDRDRSWVQYF. The DNA of the CDR3 is TGTGCCAGCAGCTTAATGGGGGACAGGGATCGATCCTGGGTGCAGTACTTC.

This chain joins TRBV10-3 and TRBJ1-2, with 8 positions matching TRBD1. The germline CDR1 and CDR2 sequences are ENHRY and SYGVKD. V lost 3 bases to trimming and J lost 0 bases; unmatched junction nucleotides: 6. The CDR3 loop spans 16 amino acids. The CDR3 is CAISELGQGTNYGYTF. The CDR3 DNA sequence: TGTGCCATCAGTGAACTTGGACAGGGCACTAACTATGGCTACACCTTC.

J is TRBJ2-1 and V is TRBV19; D gene unclear. V was pared by 3 bases and J by 4 bases, with 16 bases between. The CDR3 extends over 16 amino acids. CDR1 is LNHDA, CDR2 SQIVND, per germline (reference sequence). The CDR3 DNA sequence: TGTGCCAGTAGTATCAGGATCCAGGCCTCGTACAATGAGCAGTTCTTC. It encodes CASSIRIQASYNEQFF.

This chain connects TRBV7-2 to TRBJ2-2; D is unclear. Per germline, CDR1 SGHTA and CDR2 FQGNSA. This CDR3 is 12 amino acids long. Trimming shortened V by 7 bases and J by 8 bases, and 11 bases separated the two germline ends. CDR3 loop: CASTTPRGELFF. CDR3 coding DNA: TGTGCCAGCACCACCCCTCGGGGGGAGCTGTTTTTT.

The V and J genes are TRBV24-1 and TRBJ1-5, with TRBD1 identical over 12 bases. This CDR3 is 13 amino acids long. V lost 2 bases and J lost 13; bases outside the gene matches: 2. Germline V CDR1 and CDR2: KGHDR, SFDVKD. CDR3 sequence: CATSDSGQGAQHF. The CDR3, as DNA: TGTGCCACCAGTGATTCGGGACAGGGGGCTCAGCATTTT.

The sample holds one count of this clone. The J gene is TRBJ1-5, the V gene TRBV10-3, with D tentatively TRBD1 (5 bases). Germline CDR1 is ENHRY and CDR2 is SYGVKD. Between the trimmed V and J ends, which lost 4 bases and 5 bases, there was a span of 9 bases. The CDR3 sequence is 13 residues long. CDR3 coding DNA: TGTGCCATCAGTGTTCAGGGCGATCAGCCCCAGCATTTT. It yields the protein CAISVQGDQPQHF.

The rearrangement joins TRBV7-9 to TRBJ1-2; no clear D. V gave up 1 base and J gave up 5 bases, with 11 bases separating them. From germline, CDR1 is SEHNR and CDR2 FQNEAQ (reference sequence). The CDR3 totals 14 residues. CDR3 DNA: TGTGCCAGCAGCTTAGGGGAGGGATCTTATGGCTACACCTTC. Amino acids: CASSLGEGSYGYTF.

V usage is TRBV15 and J usage is TRBJ2-3, with D maybe TRBD2 (7 bases). The germline V and J ends were trimmed by 8 bases and 8 bases, with 23 bases remaining between them. This CDR3 has 15 residues. Germline V lookup: CDR1 LNHNV, CDR2 YYDKDF (reference sequence). The CDR3 region has the DNA TGTGCCACCTCACAGGAGGGGGGGGCCTGGGGTACGCAGTATTTT. This gives the protein CATSQEGGAWGTQYF.

The chain recombines TRBV30 with TRBJ1-1; the D gene is possibly TRBD1 (6 bases). CDR3 length equals 13 residues. V lost 1 base to trimming and J lost 1 base, with 7 bases between them. Germline V gives CDR1 GTSNPN, CDR2 SVGIG (reference sequence). The CDR3 is CAWSEDRNTEAFF. CDR3 coding DNA: TGTGCCTGGAGTGAGGACAGGAACACTGAAGCTTTCTTT. Full variable domain (outside the CDR3, taken from reference TRBV30 and TRBJ1-1): SQTIHQWPATLVQPVGSPLSLECTVEGTSNPNLYWYRQAAGRGLQLLFYSVGIGQISSEVPQNLSASRPQDRQFILSSKKLLLSDSGFYLCAWSEDRNTEAFFGQGTRLTVV.

V is TRBV29-1 and J is TRBJ2-7, with D maybe TRBD1 (5 bases). V was cut by 2 bases and J by 3 bases, with 11 bases left in between. CDR1 and CDR2 (germline): SQVTM, ANQGSEA. The CDR3 runs 13 residues. CDR3 region: CSVEYGQGYEQYF. The CDR3 nucleotides read TGCAGCGTTGAATACGGGCAGGGCTACGAGCAGTACTTC.

The CDR3: CASSGTGEWTEAFF. CDR3 nucleotide sequence: TGTGCCAGCAGCGGCACAGGGGAGTGGACTGAAGCTTTCTTT. The rearrangement uses TRBV27 and TRBJ1-1; 7 nucleotides align to TRBD1. Per the germline V gene, CDR1 is MNHEY and CDR2 is SMNVEV (reference sequence). J lost 5 bases, V lost 6 bases, and 9 bases had no gene match. CDR3 length: 14 amino acids.

This chain connects TRBV6-5 to TRBJ2-7, with 7 bases aligning to TRBD1. The J segment lost 0 bases and the V segment lost 8 bases, leaving 4 bases of the junction unmatched. The CDR3 extends over 13 amino acids. CDR1 is MNHEY, CDR2 SVGAGI, per germline. The CDR3 reads CASFGTDSYEQYF. CDR3 coding DNA: TGTGCCAGCTTTGGGACAGACTCCTACGAGCAGTACTTC.

The J gene is TRBJ1-1, the V gene TRBV2; possible D gene TRBD1, 5 bases. V shed 2 bases and J shed 2 bases, with 12 bases lying between them. CDR3 length: 15 residues. CDR1 SNHLY and CDR2 FYNNEI come from the germline V gene. CDR3: CASSERAGKNTEAFF. As DNA, the CDR3 is TGTGCCAGCAGTGAACGGGCAGGGAAAAACACTGAAGCTTTCTTT.